This T cell receptor (beta chain) was sequenced for a study of PD-1 blockade in classical Hodgkin lymphoma. V was shortened by 1 base and J by 3 bases, with 25 bases between the two germline ends. Germline CDR1 and CDR2: SGDLS and YYNGEE. The CDR3 contains 19 residues. Points from the study as a whole: Lower baseline TCR diversity was reported for newly diagnosed patients than for healthy donors.

Sequenced by immunoSEQ multiplex PCR; TCRdb stores in-frame clones only, minus some. The profile shows a few thousand clones, 70% of them singletons. Comments on this clone: The antigen is unknown.

Time point denoted: cycle 4 day 1 (C4D1), after 5 to 7 weeks of nivolumab. Each patient's relapse followed autologous stem cell transplantation, and brentuximab vedotin exposure varied. Thawed PBMCs underwent magnetic negative selection to obtain purified CD8+ T cells. The chain recombines TRBV9 with TRBJ1-1; TRBD1 is a possible D gene (5 bases). The clonotype was recovered from a human donor with classical Hodgkin lymphoma. This sample comprised CD8+ T cells from blood, obtained before the fourth cycle of nivolumab. The CDR3 is CASSVTSGGATPAYTEAFF. DNA of the CDR3: TGTGCCAGCAGCGTAACGTCGGGAGGGGCGACCCCCGCGTACACTGAAGCTTTCTTT.